This T cell receptor beta chain was observed in a study of T cells in Graves' hyperthyroidism and ophthalmopathy. The TCR beta CDR3 regions underwent amplification using RNA transcripts as the source. RT-PCR in the first round (using the HTBI primer set) targeted the TCR CDR3. TCRdb reanalysed the multiplex PCR reads using MiXCR and keeps one entry per CDR3 protein. Here the sample spans roughly 530,000 distinct CDR3 sequences, approximately 17% being singletons. J gave up 4 bases and V 0 bases, and 6 bases lay outside the gene matches. From germline, CDR1 is SGHKS and CDR2 YYEKEE (reference sequence). CDR3 length: 15 residues.

The clonotype comes from a woman younger than 35 with Graves' ophthalmopathy. V is TRBV5-5 and J is TRBJ2-5, with 7 bases fitting TRBD1. The material sequenced was blood. CDR3 protein: CASSLGQGVGETQYF. The CDR3 nucleotides are TGTGCCAGCAGCTTGGGTCAGGGGGTGGGAGAGACCCAGTACTTC.